One T cell receptor beta chain is described in this entry. What it recognizes is unknown. This entry is derived from a study of Ad26.COV2.S vaccination and SARS-CoV-2 variants. The junction had 4 bases not matched to a gene; V was cut back by 8 bases and J by 3 bases. CDR1 is SEHNR and CDR2 is FQNEAQ in the germline V gene (reference sequence). CDR3 length: 12 amino acids. Study results and caveats: Vaccine recipients posted higher spike-specific TCR breadth than their placebo counterparts.

Method: immunoSEQ multiplex PCR; TCRdb's copy keeps in-frame clones and lacks some. The table includes about half a million clones, approximately 90% detected once. Treatment in this sample: roughly 19 received Ad26.COV2.S at low or high dose, single or two shots; 5 received placebo; per-sample allocation not given. Sampling took place 63 days after the first vaccine or placebo injection. It was an adult aged 18-55 years in Boston who was the donor. Expression of Wuhan-strain SARS-CoV-2 spike came from the Ad26 vector that formed the vaccine. Material: peripheral blood, obtained in a trial of Ad26.COV2.S vaccine versus placebo. This chain joins TRBV7-9 and TRBJ2-7, with 7 positions matching TRBD1. The clonotype originates from a person aged 18 to 65 who received the Ad26.COV2.S COVID-19 vaccine or a placebo. DNA for the CDR3: TGTGCCAGCCAGGGACAGAACTACGAGCAGTACTTC. Its translation: CASQGQNYEQYF.